Detailed here is one T cell receptor (beta chain). The source of the sample is a study of blood T cell repertoires in COVID-19. Using immunoSEQ multiplex PCR, the repertoire was profiled, and TCRdb retains in-frame clones only, with some absent. The table includes about 290,000 clones, under 90% detected once. Participants came from about 23 US areas, aged about 18 to 90 years. Material for sequencing was PBMCs or T cells enriched from blood (not recorded which). This receptor was identified in a woman between 40 and 55 years old who had recovered from COVID-19.

The CDR3 reads CASTQFRAEFLNQPQHF. As DNA, the CDR3 is TGTGCCAGCACACAGTTCAGGGCCGAGTTCCTAAATCAGCCCCAGCATTTT. The J gene is TRBJ1-5, the V gene TRBV28; possible D gene TRBD1, 5 bases. This CDR3 is 17 amino acids long. Trimming stripped 7 bases from V and 4 bases from J, with 23 bases between. CDR1 MDHEN and CDR2 SYDVKM come from the germline V gene.